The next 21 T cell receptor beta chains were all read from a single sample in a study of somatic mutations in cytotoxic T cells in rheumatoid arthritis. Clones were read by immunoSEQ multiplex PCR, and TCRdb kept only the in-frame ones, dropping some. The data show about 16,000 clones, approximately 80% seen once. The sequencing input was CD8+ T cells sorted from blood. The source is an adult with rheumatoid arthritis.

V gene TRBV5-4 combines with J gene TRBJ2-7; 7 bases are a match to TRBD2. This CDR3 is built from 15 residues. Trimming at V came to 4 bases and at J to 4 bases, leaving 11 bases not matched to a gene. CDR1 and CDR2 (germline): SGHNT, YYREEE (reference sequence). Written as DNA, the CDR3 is TGTGCCAGCAGCCCATGGGGGGGAGGACCTTACGAGCAGTACTTC. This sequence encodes CASSPWGGGPYEQYF.

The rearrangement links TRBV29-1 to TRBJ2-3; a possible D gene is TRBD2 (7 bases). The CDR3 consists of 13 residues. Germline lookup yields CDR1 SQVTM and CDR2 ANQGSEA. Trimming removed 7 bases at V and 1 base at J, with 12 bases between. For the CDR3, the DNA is TGCAGCGCGAGGGGGGGACGCACAGATACGCAGTATTTT. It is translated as CSARGGRTDTQYF.

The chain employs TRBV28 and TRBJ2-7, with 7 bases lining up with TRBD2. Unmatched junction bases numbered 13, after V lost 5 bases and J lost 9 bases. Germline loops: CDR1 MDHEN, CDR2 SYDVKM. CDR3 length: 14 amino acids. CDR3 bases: TGTGCCAGCAGTCTACTAGCCCGACTAGCCGGGCAGTACTTC. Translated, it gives CASSLLARLAGQYF.

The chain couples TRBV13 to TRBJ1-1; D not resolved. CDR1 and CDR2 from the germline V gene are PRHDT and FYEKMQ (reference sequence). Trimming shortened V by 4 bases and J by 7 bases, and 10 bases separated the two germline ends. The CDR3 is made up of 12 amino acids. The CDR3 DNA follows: TGTGCCAGCAGCTCAGTCGACGGTGAAGCTTTCTTT. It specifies CASSSVDGEAFF.

CDR3 amino acids: CASSRQGSREQYV. The CDR3 DNA reads as TGTGCCAGCAGTCGACAGGGGAGTCGCGAGCAGTACGTC. The chain uses TRBV6-5 and TRBJ2-7; 8 bases align to TRBD1. V lost 5 bases and J lost 6; bases outside the gene matches: 6. This CDR3 contains 13 residues. CDR1 and CDR2 (germline): MNHEY, SVGAGI.

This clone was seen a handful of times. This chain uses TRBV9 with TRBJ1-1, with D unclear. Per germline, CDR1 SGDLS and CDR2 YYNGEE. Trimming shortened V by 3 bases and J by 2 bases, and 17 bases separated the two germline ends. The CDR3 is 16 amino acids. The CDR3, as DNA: TGTGCCAGCAGCGCCCAACGGAACGGGCCCAACACTGAAGCTTTCTTT. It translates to CASSAQRNGPNTEAFF.

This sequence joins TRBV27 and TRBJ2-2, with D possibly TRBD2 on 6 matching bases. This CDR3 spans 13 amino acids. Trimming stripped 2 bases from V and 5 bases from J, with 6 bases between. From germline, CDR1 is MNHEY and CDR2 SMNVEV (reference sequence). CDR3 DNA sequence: TGTGCCAGCAGTTTAGGGGGGACCGGGGAGCTGTTTTTT. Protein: CASSLGGTGELFF.

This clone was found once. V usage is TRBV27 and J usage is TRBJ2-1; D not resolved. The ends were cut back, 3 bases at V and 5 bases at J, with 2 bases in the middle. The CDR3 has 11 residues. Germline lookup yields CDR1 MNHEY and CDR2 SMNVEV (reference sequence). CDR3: CASSLDNEQFF. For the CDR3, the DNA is TGTGCCAGCAGTTTGGACAATGAGCAGTTCTTC.

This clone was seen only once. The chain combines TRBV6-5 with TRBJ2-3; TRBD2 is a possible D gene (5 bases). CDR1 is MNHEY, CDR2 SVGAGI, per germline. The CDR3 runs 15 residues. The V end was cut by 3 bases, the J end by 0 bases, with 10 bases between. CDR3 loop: CASSYYGGSTDTQYF. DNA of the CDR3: TGTGCCAGCAGTTATTACGGCGGGAGCACAGATACGCAGTATTTT.

This CDR3 reads CASSLDPTGTYNSPLHF. DNA for the CDR3: TGTGCCAGCAGCTTAGATCCCACAGGGACCTATAATTCACCCCTCCACTTT. V usage is TRBV7-6 and J usage is TRBJ1-6, with a weak D call TRBD1 (6 bases). CDR1 is SGHVS and CDR2 is FNYEAQ in the germline V gene. The V end lost 1 base, the J end lost 2 bases, and 12 bases lay between the germline ends. There are 17 residues in the CDR3.

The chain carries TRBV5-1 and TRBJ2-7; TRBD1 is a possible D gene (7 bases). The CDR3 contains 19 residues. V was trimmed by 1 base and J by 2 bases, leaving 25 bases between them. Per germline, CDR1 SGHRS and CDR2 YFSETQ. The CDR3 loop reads CASSLSGGTGLERPYEQYF. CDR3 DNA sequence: TGCGCCAGCAGCTTGTCAGGGGGGACTGGGCTAGAACGCCCCTACGAGCAGTACTTC.

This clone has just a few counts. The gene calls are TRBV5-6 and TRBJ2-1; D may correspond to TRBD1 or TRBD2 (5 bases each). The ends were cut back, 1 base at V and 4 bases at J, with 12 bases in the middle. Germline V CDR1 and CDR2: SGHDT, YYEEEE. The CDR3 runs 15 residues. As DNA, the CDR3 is TGTGCCAGCAGCTTGATCCGGGACGGATACAATGAGCAGTTCTTC. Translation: CASSLIRDGYNEQFF. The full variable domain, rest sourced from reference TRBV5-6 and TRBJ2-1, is DAGVTQSPTHLIKTRGQQVTLRCSPKSGHDTVSWYQQALGQGPQFIFQYYEEEERQRGNFPDRFSGHQFPNYSSELNVNALLLGDSALYLCASSLIRDGYNEQFFGPGTRLTVL.

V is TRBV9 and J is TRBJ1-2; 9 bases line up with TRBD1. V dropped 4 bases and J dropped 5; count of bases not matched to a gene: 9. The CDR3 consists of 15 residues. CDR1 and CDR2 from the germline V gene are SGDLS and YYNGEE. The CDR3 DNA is TGTGCCAGCAGCCCTCGGACAGGGGTGAATTATGGCTACACCTTC. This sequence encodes CASSPRTGVNYGYTF.

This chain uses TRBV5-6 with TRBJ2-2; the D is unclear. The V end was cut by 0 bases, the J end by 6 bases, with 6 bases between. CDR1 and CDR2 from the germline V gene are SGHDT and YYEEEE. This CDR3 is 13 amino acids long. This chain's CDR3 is CASSLDTPGELFF. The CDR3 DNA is TGTGCCAGCAGCTTGGACACCCCCGGGGAGCTGTTTTTT.

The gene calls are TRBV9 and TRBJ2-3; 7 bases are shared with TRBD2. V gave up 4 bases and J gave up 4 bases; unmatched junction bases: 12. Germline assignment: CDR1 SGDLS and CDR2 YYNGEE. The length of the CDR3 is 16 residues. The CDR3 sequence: CASSSPDGLDPDTQYF. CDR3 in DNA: TGTGCCAGCAGCTCCCCTGATGGACTAGACCCAGATACGCAGTATTTT. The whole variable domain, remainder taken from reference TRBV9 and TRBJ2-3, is DSGVTQTPKHLITATGQRVTLRCSPRSGDLSVYWYQQSLDQGLQFLIQYYNGEERAKGNILERFSAQQFPDLHSELNLSSLELGDSALYFCASSSPDGLDPDTQYFGPGTRLTVL.

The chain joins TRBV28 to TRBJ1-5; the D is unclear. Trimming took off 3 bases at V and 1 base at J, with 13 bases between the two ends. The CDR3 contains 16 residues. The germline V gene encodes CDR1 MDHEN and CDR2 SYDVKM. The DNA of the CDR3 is TGTGCCAGCAGTTTGTACCGGACGGCAAGCAATCAGCCCCAGCATTTT. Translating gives CASSLYRTASNQPQHF.

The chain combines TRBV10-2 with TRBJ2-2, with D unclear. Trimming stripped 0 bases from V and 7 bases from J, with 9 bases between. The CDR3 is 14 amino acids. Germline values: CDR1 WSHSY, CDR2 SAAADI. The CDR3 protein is CASSESMVSGELFF. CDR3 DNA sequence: TGCGCCAGCAGTGAGTCGATGGTGAGCGGGGAGCTGTTTTTT.

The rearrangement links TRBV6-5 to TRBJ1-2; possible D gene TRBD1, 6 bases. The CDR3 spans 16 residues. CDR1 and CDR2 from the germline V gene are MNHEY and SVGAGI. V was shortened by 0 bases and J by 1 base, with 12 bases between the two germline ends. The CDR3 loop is CASSYSGGTGNYGYTF. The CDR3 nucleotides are TGTGCCAGCAGTTACTCGGGGGGCACCGGTAACTATGGCTACACCTTC.

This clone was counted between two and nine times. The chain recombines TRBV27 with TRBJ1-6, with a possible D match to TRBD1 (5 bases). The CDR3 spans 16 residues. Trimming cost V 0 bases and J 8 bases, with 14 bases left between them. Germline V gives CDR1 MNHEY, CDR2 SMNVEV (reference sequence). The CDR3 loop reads CASSLSGSGAYSPLHF. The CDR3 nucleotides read TGTGCCAGCAGTTTATCGGGGTCCGGGGCCTATTCACCCCTCCACTTT.

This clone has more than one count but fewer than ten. The CDR3 here is CASSYQEYQETQYF. In nucleotides, the CDR3 is TGTGCCAGCAGCTATCAGGAGTACCAAGAGACCCAGTACTTC. This rearrangement joins TRBV5-4 to TRBJ2-5; D gene uncertain. The CDR3 is made up of 14 amino acids. V was clipped by 3 bases and J by 0 bases, with 9 bases between them. Germline assignment: CDR1 SGHNT and CDR2 YYREEE (reference sequence).

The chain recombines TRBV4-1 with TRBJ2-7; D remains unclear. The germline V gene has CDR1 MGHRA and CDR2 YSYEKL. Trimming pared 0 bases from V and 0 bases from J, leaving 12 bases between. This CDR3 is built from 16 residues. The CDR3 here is CASSQDLAESSYEQYF. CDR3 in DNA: TGCGCCAGCAGCCAAGATTTGGCGGAGAGCTCCTACGAGCAGTACTTC.